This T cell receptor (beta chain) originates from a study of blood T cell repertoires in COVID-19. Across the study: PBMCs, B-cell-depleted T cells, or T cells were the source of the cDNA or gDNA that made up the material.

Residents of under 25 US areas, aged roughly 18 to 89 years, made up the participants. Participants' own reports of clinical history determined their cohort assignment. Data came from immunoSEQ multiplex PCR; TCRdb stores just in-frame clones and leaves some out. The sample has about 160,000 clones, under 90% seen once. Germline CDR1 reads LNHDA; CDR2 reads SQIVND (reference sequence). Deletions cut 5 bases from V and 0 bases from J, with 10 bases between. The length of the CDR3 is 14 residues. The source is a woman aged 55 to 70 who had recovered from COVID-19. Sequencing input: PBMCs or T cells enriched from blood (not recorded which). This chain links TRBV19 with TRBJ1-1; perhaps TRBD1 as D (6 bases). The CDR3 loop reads CASSVGAVNTEAFF. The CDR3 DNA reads TGTGCCAGTAGTGTGGGGGCAGTGAACACTGAAGCTTTCTTT.